This T cell receptor beta chain was captured in a study of early T cells in non-severe SARS-CoV-2 infection. Germline V gives CDR1 SGHVS, CDR2 FNYEAQ. This CDR3 spans 17 amino acids. The V gene lost 5 bases and the J gene lost 0 bases, with 17 bases spanning the gap. This clonotype occurred once. Unique molecular identifier tags were affixed to discrete cDNA molecules. TCRdb reprocessed the 5' RACE reads with MiXCR, giving one entry per CDR3 protein. The table shows 80,000 to 95,000 distinct CDR3 sequences, with approximately 14% occurring only once. This chain connects TRBV7-6 to TRBJ2-1; D could derive from TRBD1 or TRBD2 (5 bases each). The TCR originated in an adult who was a healthcare worker with PCR-confirmed SARS-CoV-2 infection or an uninfected control (not recorded which). The specimen sequenced was whole blood. The CDR3 DNA reads TGTGCCAGCAGCCCCCGCCCGGGGCCTAGCTCCTACAATGAGCAGTTCTTC. As protein: CASSPRPGPSSYNEQFF.